What follows describes a single TCR beta chain. These data belong to a study of monozygotic twins with inflammatory bowel disease. The germline V gene encodes CDR1 DFQATT and CDR2 SNEGSKA (reference sequence). The CDR3 is 14 residues long. TCRdb reanalyzed the 5' RACE reads and collapses them to one entry per CDR3 protein, without DNA. Recorded for this sample: about 450,000 distinct CDR3 sequences. The chain couples TRBV20-1 to TRBJ2-7; TCRdb lists TRBD2, though no DNA is available to test this call. This sequence was found in a human donor with ulcerative colitis or Crohn's disease, or a healthy co-twin of an affected twin (not recorded which). The specimen sequenced was blood. The CDR3 reads CSADLPTGPYEQYF.